This T cell receptor beta chain was obtained from a study of cytomegalovirus exposure and HLA in healthy donors (TCRdb year 2017). Background on the whole study: In an earlier analysis of fewer than 750 of the donors, approximately 300 Gb of sequence data and approximately 120 million unique TCR beta sequences from 150 million to 200 million T cells were reported. Among 350 to 400 genotyped donors of the cohort, an average of around 240,000 unique TCR beta nucleotide sequences were sequenced per donor, roughly 20% of them non-productive. Of the 350 to 450 genotyped donors, approximately 82% fell in the genetic ancestry cluster associated with self-reported Caucasian donors. All discovery cohort repertoires had been generated on a single sequencing platform. Typing coverage varied by locus: roughly 620-640 donors for A, B, C, DRB1 and DQB1; roughly 510 for DQA1; more than 600 for DPA1; roughly 450 for DPB1. The study aimed to test whether cataloging public T cell receptors could reveal signatures of past pathogen exposure. To study patterns of TCR occurrence, a later analysis re-analyzed previously published TCR beta repertoires from more than 550 donors and added high-resolution HLA genotyping. In addition to the first cohort of roughly 700 subjects, a separate validation cohort of 130 or so different subjects was used. An earlier analysis of about 620 of the donors applied high-throughput TCR beta sequencing to assess whether each TCR beta V gene segment acted as functional or pseudogenic. Because of strong linkage in the cohort, a few DR-DQ haplotypes were treated as single units for association and clustering. Genome-wide SNP genotypes for about 65% of the roughly 670 donors were used in a later genetic analysis, which treated that subset as a discovery cohort. To predict cytomegalovirus infection status, the study brought together high-throughput TCR immunosequencing, statistical association of individual TCRs with disease status, and machine learning. In the later analysis, no new phenotypic data were used to find candidate immune exposures; instead, reliance was placed on TCR beta sequences and their occurrence across donors. Both class I and class II loci were covered by HLA typing, at four-digit resolution. Alongside the repertoire data, information on donor age, sex, ethnicity and CMV serostatus was compiled. Approximately 310 gigabases of sequencing data and tens of millions of unique TCR sequences were included in an early release covering roughly 600 HLA-typed donors. The T cell repertoires of some 700 subjects were profiled by immunosequencing and related to cytomegalovirus serostatus. Points the paper makes about the study in general: In a later analysis, the rate of TCR association differed among HLA loci, with DRB1 alleles having the most associated TCRs and HLA-C alleles having the fewest. In a later analysis, HLA-associated TCR beta chains were found to be more clonally expanded and to have lower generation probabilities than equally common non-associated chains. The 87-base-pair reads could not distinguish some IMGT-functional V segments, including TRBV6-2 and TRBV6-3, so those segments were excluded. A group of highly shared sequence variants was considered likely to be a technical artifact of the sequencing pipeline. According to the authors, the approach could potentially be generalized to other disease states and immunological phenotypes. In both the original and validation cohorts, the classifier was reported to diagnose cytomegalovirus status with high specificity and sensitivity. A later genetic analysis reported fewer N-insertions in productive TCRs among donors in an Asian-associated ancestry cluster than the roughly 700-donor mean. Several of the top co-occurrence clusters appeared to be linked to parvovirus B19, influenza, CMV and Epstein-Barr virus, according to a later analysis. A further reported finding was that TCR beta sequences accurately predicted the HLA-A and HLA-B alleles for most subjects in the first cohort. While some public TCRs were present in many individuals, most TCR sequences turned up only very rarely across donors. Correlated functional status among segregating V segments might reflect linkage disequilibrium, but an unknown experimental factor could not be ruled out. The study listed 164 TCR beta chains as associated with cytomegalovirus. When HLA alleles, especially DR and DQ, strongly co-occurred, attributing TCR associations to individual alleles was difficult. A later analysis found that most CMV-associated TCR beta chains appeared HLA-restricted, with HLA associations seemingly driven largely by CMV exposure. Broadly in line with IMGT annotations, most TCR beta V segments showed up in productive rearrangements about 87% or about 30% of the time in an earlier analysis of roughly 590 of the donors. Presence/absence analyses assumed roughly uniform sequencing depth across donors, an assumption that may not hold. Specific HLA alleles were associated with over 15,000 TCR beta sequences at a false discovery rate of 0.05 in a later analysis. Because some donors lacked HLA typing at each locus, the association tests relied only on the typed subset. Immune exposure information for the cohort was limited to CMV serostatus. A few of the identified cytomegalovirus-associated TCR beta chains were confirmed in vitro to be specific for cytomegalovirus antigens. Only TCR beta chains were sequenced in this cohort, and the absence of alpha or paired-chain data limited detectable features. An association between a missense DCLRE1C variant and V-gene and J-gene trimming of TCR beta chains was found in a later genetic analysis and replicated in an independent cohort. The earlier analysis of nearly 600 of the donors excluded some 15 rarely observed V segments, including chromosome 9 orphons, because counts were too low.

This clone occurred once. The target of this receptor is not known. No base-level quality is on record; no much larger clone is a single base apart. Library generation was performed with the immunoSEQ multiplex PCR assay. A mixture of 60 forward primers for TCR Vbeta segments and 13 reverse primers for TCR Jbeta segments was used in the multiplex PCR. A multiplex PCR assay on genomic DNA amplified the CDR3 region of rearranged TCR beta genes. The Illumina HiSeq System was used to sequence the amplified TCR beta libraries as 87-base-pair reads. Per the authors' processing: A later analysis counted 65 million to 90 million unique TCR beta chains across the 666 repertoires, and some 12 million of these chains were shared by at least two donors. Raw reads were error-corrected and collapsed into unique sequences with a nearest-neighbor algorithm that merged closely related sequences to remove PCR and sequencing errors. CDR3 sequences were aligned to IMGT reference sequences to assign V, D and J gene segments. For a sequence to be retained, a match of at least six nucleotides was required to both a V gene segment and a J gene segment. Rearrangements were classified as productive when the CDR3 lacked stop codons and remained in frame with V and J, and all other rearrangements were classified as non-productive. CDR3 was defined according to IMGT convention as the region running from the second conserved V-encoded cysteine to the conserved J-encoded phenylalanine. In an earlier analysis of 500 to 650 of the donors, sequences lacking an unambiguous match to a single V gene segment were excluded. An earlier analysis of fewer than 650 of the donors classified V segments as functional when productive rearrangements were above 56.7% and as segregating when the standard deviation between donors was above 5%. A statistical classification framework was built to diagnose cytomegalovirus status from the catalog of TCR beta chain sequences. In a later analysis, TCR nucleotide sequences were compared against IMGT/GENE-DB human TR gene sequences so that V and J genes could be assigned. The TCRdist pipeline was used in a later analysis to assign CDR3 sequences and most-parsimonious VDJ recombination scenarios. In a later analysis, every TCR beta chain was defined by the combination of its CDR3 amino acid sequence and its V-gene family, and reads without a unique V-gene family were dropped. To address suspected cross-contamination and a sequencing artifact, a later analysis removed a few hundred highly shared, low-generation-probability nucleotide sequences. In a later analysis, a clonal expansion index was calculated for each public chain from normalized within-repertoire ranks of inferred template counts. In a later analysis, generation probabilities were computed with a VDJ recombination model fitted to out-of-frame rearrangements, and the resulting probabilities were checked against IGoR. Hypergeometric tests were used in a later analysis to score TCR-TCR, TCR-HLA and TCR-CMV co-occurrence, with a repertoire-size bias correction applied to the TCR pairs. In a later analysis, false discovery rates were estimated by permuting HLA or CMV assignments 20 times. A later analysis grouped co-occurring TCRs with DBSCAN, adding TCRdist sequence similarity when clustering within HLA-allele-positive subsets. Repertoires with fewer than 30,000 or more than 120,000 public chains, plus five repertoires with anomalous nucleotide sharing, were excluded from co-occurrence clustering. TCRdb provides this immuneACCESS table in a form limited to in-frame rearrangements. Some clones are lacking; in checked studies, under half of them reflect an unresolved V gene, and why the rest are absent is not known. The V and J calls and clone size are taken from that table; D and trimming were inferred from the DNA. The sample table contains over 65,000 clones; only one count was recorded for about 68% of them. The top ten hold around 7% of the sample.

Including cysteine and phenylalanine, the CDR3 has 18 amino acids. The sequence is cut down to CDR3 DNA, 54 bases in frame from base 1. Unmatched junction bases come to 6, with V trimmed by 2 bases and J by 1 base. The germline V gene supplies CDR1 SGHVT and CDR2 SQSDAQ. The cohort was made up of hundreds of healthy bone marrow donors. At the time of sampling, all cohort members were nominally healthy, though unrecorded immune exposures were likely present. The donor was CMV seropositive and belonged to the group of over 250 seropositive cohort members. Each donor provided a peripheral blood sample, and peripheral blood mononuclear cells were used for TCR beta sequencing. Genomic DNA was extracted from the blood cell samples with the Qiagen DNeasy Blood Extraction Kit.

The chain is encoded by TRBV7-4 joined to TRBJ2-5; the junction holds 14 bases that match TRBD2. The sample consisted of PBMCs. This clonotype was obtained from a woman aged 30 to 39 in good health and CMV-seropositive. The DNA reads as follows: TGTGCCAGCAGCTTACAAGGGACTAGCGGGAGAGGCCAAGAGACCCAGTACTTC. It is translated as CASSLQGTSGRGQETQYF.